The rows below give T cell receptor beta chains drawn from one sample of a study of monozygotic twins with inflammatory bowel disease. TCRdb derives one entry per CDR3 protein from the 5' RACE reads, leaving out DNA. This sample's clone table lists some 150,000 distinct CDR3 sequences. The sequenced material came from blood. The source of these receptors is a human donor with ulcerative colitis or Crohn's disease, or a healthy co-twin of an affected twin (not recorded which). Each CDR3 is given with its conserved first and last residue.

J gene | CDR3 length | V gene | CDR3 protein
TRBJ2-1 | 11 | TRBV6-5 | CATRAYNEQFF
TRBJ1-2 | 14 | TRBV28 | CASSPVGQVYGYTF
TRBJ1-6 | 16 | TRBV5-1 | CASSLVGELNNSPLHF
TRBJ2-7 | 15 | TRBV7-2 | CASSISGTQAYEQYF
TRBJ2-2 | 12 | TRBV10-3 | CAIRRGPGELFF
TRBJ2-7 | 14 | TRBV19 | CASSIGTTEWEQYF
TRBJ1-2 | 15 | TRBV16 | CASSQSGVGSYGYTF
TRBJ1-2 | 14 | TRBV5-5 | CATTRTGTNYGYTF
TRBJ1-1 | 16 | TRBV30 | CAWSEKLGLFRTEAFF
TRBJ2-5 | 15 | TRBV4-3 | CASSQEYEVQETQYF
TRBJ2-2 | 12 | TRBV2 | CASKGYTGELFF
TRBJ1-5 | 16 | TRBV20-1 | CSARGYTESPNQPQHF
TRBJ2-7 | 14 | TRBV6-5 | CASSYYRGSYEQYF
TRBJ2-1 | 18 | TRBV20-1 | CSASRSSGGSPFYNEQFF
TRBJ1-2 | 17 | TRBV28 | CASSRAAAAPLSYGYTF
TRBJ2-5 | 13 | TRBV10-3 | CAIWGAGVETQYF
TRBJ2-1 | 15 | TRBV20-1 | CSARVTGRTSGEQFF
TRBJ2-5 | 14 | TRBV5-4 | CASSSGLAFETQYF
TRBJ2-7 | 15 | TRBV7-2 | CASSPRVAGGREQYF
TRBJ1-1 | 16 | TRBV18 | CASSPDLGSQNTEAFF
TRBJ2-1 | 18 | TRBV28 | CASSSSGRGTAGYNEQFF
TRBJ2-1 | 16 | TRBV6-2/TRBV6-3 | CASTAEIAGGVHEQFF
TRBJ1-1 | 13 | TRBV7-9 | CASSSLVNTEAFF
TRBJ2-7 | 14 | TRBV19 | CASSILSGFDEQYF
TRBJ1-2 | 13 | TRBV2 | CASRTGGIYGYTF
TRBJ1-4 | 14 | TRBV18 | CASSPRRTNEKLFF
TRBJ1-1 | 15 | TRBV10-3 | CAISDKYVGNTEAFF
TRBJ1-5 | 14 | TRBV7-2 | CASSAEGSNQPQHF
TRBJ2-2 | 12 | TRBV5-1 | CASRETSGELFF
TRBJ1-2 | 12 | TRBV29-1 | CSVAGGGHGYTF
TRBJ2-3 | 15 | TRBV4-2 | CASSQDWKDTDTQYF
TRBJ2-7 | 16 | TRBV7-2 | CASSFSGTSAYYEQYF